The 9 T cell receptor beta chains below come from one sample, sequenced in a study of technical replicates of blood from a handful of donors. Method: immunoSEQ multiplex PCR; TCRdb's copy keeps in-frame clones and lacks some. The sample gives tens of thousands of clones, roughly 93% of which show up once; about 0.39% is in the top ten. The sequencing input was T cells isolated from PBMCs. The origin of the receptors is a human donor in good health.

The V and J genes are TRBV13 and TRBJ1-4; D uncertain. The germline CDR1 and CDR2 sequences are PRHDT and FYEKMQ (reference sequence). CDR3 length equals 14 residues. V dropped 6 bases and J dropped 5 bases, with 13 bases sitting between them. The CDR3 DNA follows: TGTGCCAGCAGGAGGCTCCTCGGGAATGAAAAACTGTTTTTT. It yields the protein CASRRLLGNEKLFF.

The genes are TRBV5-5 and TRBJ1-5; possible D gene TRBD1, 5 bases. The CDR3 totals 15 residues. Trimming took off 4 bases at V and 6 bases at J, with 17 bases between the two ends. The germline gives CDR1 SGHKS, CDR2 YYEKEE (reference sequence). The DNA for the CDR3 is TGTGCCAGCAGCACAGTAGGCGTCGGGGGTCAGCCCCAGCATTTT. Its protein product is CASSTVGVGGQPQHF.

This chain's CDR3 is CATGRGPNEKLFF. The CDR3, as DNA: TGTGCCACCGGCCGGGGTCCTAATGAAAAACTGTTTTTT. V is TRBV6-5 and J is TRBJ1-4; D is uncertain. The germline V gene has CDR1 MNHEY and CDR2 SVGAGI. Trimming took 10 bases from V and 3 from J, leaving 12 bases between them. CDR3 length: 13 residues.

The CDR3 loop is CAWSGDSTLNTEAFF. CDR3 bases: TGTGCCTGGAGTGGCGACAGCACCTTGAACACTGAAGCTTTCTTT. This chain uses TRBV30 with TRBJ1-1, with D maybe TRBD1 (5 bases). Deletions cut 1 base from V and 0 bases from J, with 12 bases between. CDR1 is GTSNPN and CDR2 is SVGIG in the germline V gene (reference sequence). This CDR3 spans 15 amino acids.

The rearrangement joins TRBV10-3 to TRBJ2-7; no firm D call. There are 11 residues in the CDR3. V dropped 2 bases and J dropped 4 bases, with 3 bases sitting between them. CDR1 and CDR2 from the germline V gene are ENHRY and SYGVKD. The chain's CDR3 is CAISEEYEQYF. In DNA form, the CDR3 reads TGTGCCATCAGTGAGGAGTACGAGCAGTACTTC.

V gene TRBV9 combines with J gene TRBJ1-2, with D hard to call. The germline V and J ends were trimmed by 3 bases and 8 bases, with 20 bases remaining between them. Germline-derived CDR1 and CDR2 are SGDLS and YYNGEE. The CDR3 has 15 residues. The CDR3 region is CASSAVGGLGGGYTF. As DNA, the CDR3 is TGTGCCAGCAGCGCTGTAGGAGGGCTGGGAGGAGGCTACACCTTC.

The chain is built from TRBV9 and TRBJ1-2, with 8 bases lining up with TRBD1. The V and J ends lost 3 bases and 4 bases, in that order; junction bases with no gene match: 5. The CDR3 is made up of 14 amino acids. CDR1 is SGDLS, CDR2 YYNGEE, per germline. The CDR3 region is CASSGSGTGYGYTF. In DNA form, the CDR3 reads TGTGCCAGCAGCGGCTCCGGGACAGGCTATGGCTACACCTTC.

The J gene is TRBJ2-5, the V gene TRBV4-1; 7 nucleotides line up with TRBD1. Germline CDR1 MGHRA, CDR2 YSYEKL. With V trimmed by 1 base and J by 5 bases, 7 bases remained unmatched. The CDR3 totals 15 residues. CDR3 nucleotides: TGCGCCAGCAGCCAAGGGCTCAGGGGGTTGGAGACCCAGTACTTC. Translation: CASSQGLRGLETQYF.

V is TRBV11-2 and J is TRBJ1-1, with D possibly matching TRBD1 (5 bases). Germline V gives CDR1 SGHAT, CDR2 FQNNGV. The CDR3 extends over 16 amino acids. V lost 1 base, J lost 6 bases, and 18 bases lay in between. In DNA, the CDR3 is TGTGCCAGCAGCTTAGCGGGGGGAGGTGAGGACGCTGAAGCTTTCTTT. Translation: CASSLAGGGEDAEAFF.